This T cell receptor beta chain was captured in a study of cytomegalovirus exposure and HLA in healthy donors. Study-wide results and caveats: The study flagged some 180 TCR beta chains as cytomegalovirus-associated. High sensitivity and specificity were reportedly achieved when the classifier diagnosed cytomegalovirus status.

Remarks on this clone: The antigen remains undetermined.

The CDR3 has 16 amino acids. In germline, CDR1 is MNHNY, CDR2 SVGAGI (reference sequence). Trimming removed 4 bases from V and 2 bases from J; junction bases left unmatched: 11. Among the 120 or so subjects of the validation cohort, separate from the approximately 700-subject first cohort, were the donors. The repertoire was sequenced with immunoSEQ multiplex PCR; TCRdb's copy has only in-frame clones and lacks some. Among tens of thousands of clones listed, about 92% were seen once. The sample consisted of PBMCs. This clonotype originated in a woman between 18 and 29 years old in good health and CMV-seronegative. The chain couples TRBV6-6 to TRBJ2-7; 7 nucleotides line up with TRBD1. The CDR3 region is CASSSRPGQPAYEQYF. The CDR3 DNA reads as TGTGCCAGCAGTTCCCGACCGGGACAGCCCGCCTACGAGCAGTACTTC.